The 20 T cell receptor beta chains below were found in one sample sequenced in a study of blood T cell repertoires in COVID-19. Profiling relied on immunoSEQ multiplex PCR, and the TCRdb table lists in-frame clones only, not all of them. The sample contains 370,000 or so clones, about four fifths of which appear only once. The specimen was peripheral blood. These receptors originate from a human donor with acute or convalescent COVID-19. The donor label of this sample is uncertain.

The chain joins TRBV2 to TRBJ1-2, with D perhaps TRBD1 (5 bases). The CDR3 spans 14 residues. V lost 8 bases and J 4 bases, leaving 17 bases between the germline ends. Germline CDR1 and CDR2: SNHLY and FYNNEI. CDR3 loop: CASDTVDSFYGYTF. The CDR3 nucleotides read TGTGCCAGCGACACCGTAGACAGTTTCTATGGCTACACCTTC. The entire variable domain, with the rest obtained from reference TRBV2 and TRBJ1-2, is as follows: EPEVTQTPSHQVTQMGQEVILRCVPISNHLYFYWYRQILGQKVEFLVSFYNNEISEKSEIFDDQFSVERPDGSNFTLKIRSTKLEDSAMYFCASDTVDSFYGYTFGSGTRLTVV.

The rearrangement links TRBV7-8 to TRBJ1-1; perhaps TRBD1 as D (5 bases). CDR1 is SGHVS and CDR2 is FQNEAQ in the germline V gene. Trimming left V 4 bases short and J 4 bases short, with 10 bases between. This CDR3 region has 13 residues. CDR3 bases: TGTGCCAGCAGCTACGGGGGAGCCACTGAAGCTTTCTTT. Translation: CASSYGGATEAFF.

This clone was counted only a few times. The rearrangement uses TRBV30 and TRBJ2-7; D remains ambiguous. Germline V gives CDR1 GTSNPN, CDR2 SVGIG (reference sequence). The CDR3 length is 11 residues. Trimming cost V 0 bases and J 2 bases, with 2 bases left between them. The CDR3 nucleotides read TGTGCCTGGAGTGTTACCTACGAGCAGTACTTC. Translating it yields CAWSVTYEQYF.

The chain combines TRBV27 with TRBJ2-7; 11 bases agree with TRBD2. The CDR3 loop spans 13 amino acids. Per the germline V gene, CDR1 is MNHEY and CDR2 is SMNVEV (reference sequence). V gave up 7 bases and J gave up 7 bases; unmatched junction bases: 6. The CDR3 reads CASTGASGREQYF. CDR3 DNA sequence: TGTGCCAGCACTGGGGCTAGCGGGAGGGAGCAGTACTTC.

This chain connects TRBV24-1 to TRBJ1-2, with D unresolved. The CDR3 is 15 amino acids. From germline, CDR1 is KGHDR and CDR2 SFDVKD. The V gene lost 4 bases and the J gene lost 8 bases, with 19 bases spanning the gap. The CDR3 sequence is CATSDPTDLLVGYTF. The DNA of the CDR3 is TGTGCCACCAGTGACCCGACGGACTTGCTGGTCGGCTACACCTTC.

The chain couples TRBV2 to TRBJ2-7; a weak D match, TRBD2 (6 bases). The CDR3 runs to 13 residues. The V gene lost 7 bases and the J gene lost 3 bases, with 13 bases spanning the gap. Per germline, CDR1 SNHLY and CDR2 FYNNEI. The CDR3 nucleotides are TGTGCCAGCAAATTTCGGGACTTCTACGAGCAGTACTTC. Translated, it gives CASKFRDFYEQYF.

A word on this clone: Different DNA sequences within this sample yield the same CDR3. The CDR3 DNA sequence: TGTGCCAGCAGCCAAGTCGCCGGGAACACTGAAGCTTTCTTT. It encodes CASSQVAGNTEAFF. The chain joins TRBV4-2 to TRBJ1-1; D is unclear. Deletions cut 1 base from V and 1 base from J, with 7 bases between. Germline V gene data show CDR1 as LGHNA and CDR2 as YNFKEQ. The CDR3 runs 14 residues.

This rearrangement joins TRBV7-2 to TRBJ1-3; D is uncertain. This CDR3 comprises 15 residues. The V end was cut by 1 base, the J end by 4 bases, with 11 bases between. Germline V gene data show CDR1 as SGHTA and CDR2 as FQGNSA. This CDR3 is CASSLVPGTGNTIYF. For the CDR3, the DNA is TGTGCCAGCAGCTTAGTTCCGGGTACCGGAAACACCATATATTTT.

The chain joins TRBV5-1 to TRBJ1-1; D unclear. This CDR3 spans 14 amino acids. V lost 4 bases and J lost 4, with 14 bases in between. Germline CDR1 reads SGHRS; CDR2 reads YFSETQ. The CDR3 nucleotides read TGCGCCAGCAGCCCCGACCCCCCGGGCACTGAAGCTTTCTTT. It translates to CASSPDPPGTEAFF. Full variable domain (missing parts from reference TRBV5-1 and TRBJ1-1): KAGVTQTPRYLIKTRGQQVTLSCSPISGHRSVSWYQQTPGQGLQFLFEYFSETQRNKGNFPGRFSGRQFSNSRSEMNVSTLELGDSALYLCASSPDPPGTEAFFGQGTRLTVV.

The CDR3 DNA sequence: TGTGCCAGCAGTGAAAGCGGAATTAGCAATCAGCCCCAGCATTTT. This translates into CASSESGISNQPQHF. The chain combines TRBV2 with TRBJ1-5; D gene unclear. Germline lookup yields CDR1 SNHLY and CDR2 FYNNEI. The germline V and J ends were trimmed by 2 bases and 0 bases, with 8 bases remaining between them. The CDR3 covers 15 residues.

This sequence joins TRBV21-1 and TRBJ1-2. TRBV21-1 is a recognized pseudogene. This CDR3 is built from 15 residues. The CDR3 DNA sequence: TGTGCCAGCAGCCCGGGAGGGCCTCTGAGCTATGGCTACACCTTC. This sequence encodes CASSPGGPLSYGYTF.

The chain employs TRBV2 and TRBJ2-5; a weak D match, TRBD1 (6 bases). Germline CDR1 is SNHLY and CDR2 is FYNNEI. The CDR3 totals 12 residues. V shed 7 bases and J shed 4 bases, with 10 bases lying between them. CDR3 DNA: TGTGCCAGCAAAACAGGGCGAGAGACCCAGTACTTC. Translation gives CASKTGRETQYF.

The chain joins TRBV5-1 to TRBJ1-6; possible D gene TRBD1, 5 bases. Germline CDR1 and CDR2: SGHRS and YFSETQ. With 3 bases removed from V and 14 bases from J, the gap between germline ends came to 24 bases. The CDR3 has 16 amino acids. In DNA, the CDR3 is TGCGCCAGCAGCTCTCGGTTGGCGGGGCCCGACCGCGCCCTCCACTTT. Translating gives CASSSRLAGPDRALHF.

The chain couples TRBV28 to TRBJ2-7; TRBD1 agrees at 10 bases. V lost 5 bases and J lost 0; bases outside the gene matches: 7. This CDR3 is built from 16 residues. CDR1 and CDR2 from the germline V gene are MDHEN and SYDVKM. CDR3 DNA: TGTGCCAGCAGTCCCACCGGGACAGGGGACTCCTACGAGCAGTACTTC. Protein: CASSPTGTGDSYEQYF.

The chain has TRBV28 and TRBJ2-2; 8 bases match TRBD2. In germline, CDR1 is MDHEN, CDR2 SYDVKM. The CDR3 has 15 amino acids. After removal of 5 bases from V and 5 bases from J, the junction contained 7 bases not matched to a gene. CDR3 DNA sequence: TGTGCCAGCAGTGCCACTAGCGGAATAACCGGGGAGCTGTTTTTT. It translates to CASSATSGITGELFF.

The chain carries TRBV4-1 and TRBJ2-3, with 8 bases that match TRBD2. This CDR3 is 17 amino acids long. Germline CDR1 is MGHRA and CDR2 is YSYEKL. The V gene end was trimmed by 4 bases and the J gene end by 0 bases; junction bases not matched to a gene: 9. The CDR3 sequence: CASSRPARGRSTDTQYF. The CDR3, as DNA: TGCGCCAGCAGCCGCCCCGCTCGCGGGAGGAGCACAGATACGCAGTATTTT.

V and J are TRBV2 and TRBJ2-1; 7 nucleotides align to TRBD1. V was pared by 5 bases and J by 10 bases, with 14 bases of the junction left unmatched. The CDR3 contains 15 residues. Germline assignment: CDR1 SNHLY and CDR2 FYNNEI. Here the CDR3 DNA reads TGTGCCAGCAGTAGACGATCAGACAGGGCCAGAGAGCAGTTCTTC. Amino acid sequence: CASSRRSDRAREQFF. Variable domain in full (rest from reference TRBV2 and TRBJ2-1): EPEVTQTPSHQVTQMGQEVILRCVPISNHLYFYWYRQILGQKVEFLVSFYNNEISEKSEIFDDQFSVERPDGSNFTLKIRSTKLEDSAMYFCASSRRSDRAREQFFGPGTRLTVL.

The genes are TRBV4-1 and TRBJ1-4; TRBD1 is a possible D gene (5 bases). V lost 3 bases and J lost 7, with 12 bases in between. The CDR3 is made up of 14 amino acids. Per germline, CDR1 MGHRA and CDR2 YSYEKL. The CDR3 reads CASSQGGEGEKLFF. CDR3 DNA sequence: TGCGCCAGCAGCCAGGGGGGAGAGGGTGAAAAACTGTTTTTT.

The genes are TRBV7-6 and TRBJ1-4; D is possibly TRBD1 (5 bases). CDR1 and CDR2 from the germline V gene are SGHVS and FNYEAQ. The CDR3 consists of 13 residues. Trimming cost V 1 base and J 6 bases, with 6 bases left between them. The CDR3 here is CASSLGGDEKLFF. The CDR3 DNA reads as TGTGCCAGCAGCTTAGGGGGGGATGAAAAACTGTTTTTT.

The chain links TRBV19 to TRBJ1-5; 8 nucleotides align to TRBD1. The ends lost 7 bases at V and 6 bases at J; junction bases unmatched: 8. The CDR3 has 14 amino acids. CDR1 and CDR2 (germline): LNHDA, SQIVND (reference sequence). In DNA, the CDR3 is TGTGCCAGTAATGTCAGGGGGCCGCGTCAGCCCCAGCATTTT. Amino acid sequence: CASNVRGPRQPQHF. Supplemented by reference TRBV19 and TRBJ1-5, the full variable domain reads DGGITQSPKYLFRKEGQNVTLSCEQNLNHDAMYWYRQDPGQGLRLIYYSQIVNDFQKGDIAEGYSVSREKKESFPLTVTSAQKNPTAFYLCASNVRGPRQPQHFGDGTRLSIL.